The T cell receptor beta chain under discussion was sequenced for a study of Ad26.COV2.S vaccination and SARS-CoV-2 variants. Study summary: Each vaccinee took Ad26.COV2.S intramuscularly, once or twice 56 days apart. Study-wide results and caveats: Estimates derived from TCR breadth and depth analyses may have underestimated total T cell responses.

A note on this clone: Its antigen is not identified.

Sequencing used immunoSEQ multiplex PCR; TCRdb keeps in-frame clones, though not all of them. In the table there are about 350,000 clones, 75% to 90% of which are singletons. Treatment reported: around 19 received Ad26.COV2.S at low or high dose, single or two shots; roughly five received placebo; per-sample allocation not given. Vaccine and placebo recipients were sampled on day 63 after the first injection. The administered vaccine (an Ad26 vector) expressed Wuhan-strain SARS-CoV-2 spike. Germline loops: CDR1 SGHDT, CDR2 YYEEEE. The CDR3 runs 16 residues. Trimming stripped 0 bases from V and 5 bases from J, with 14 bases between.

The V gene is TRBV5-6, the J gene TRBJ1-4, with unresolved D. Here the sequenced sample was peripheral blood, taken in a trial of Ad26.COV2.S vaccine versus placebo. The source is a person between 18 and 65 years old who received the Ad26.COV2.S COVID-19 vaccine or a placebo. The CDR3 DNA sequence: TGTGCCAGCAGCTTGGGCGGACTAAGTCGAAATGAAAAACTGTTTTTT. This sequence encodes CASSLGGLSRNEKLFF.